This record concerns one T cell receptor (beta chain) sequence. The antigen is not known. The record originates from a study of shared clonotypes between healthy human individuals. Study conclusions and caveats: Generally, naive subsets (rather than memory subsets) showed larger estimated richness.

CD8 cells classed as naive were CD45RO-negative and positively selected for CCR7, excluding terminally differentiated effector memory CD45RA+ cells. None of the donors, who were healthy HIV-negative adults, had recently had acute infections or vaccinations. Libraries were prepared by immunoSEQ multiplex PCR; TCRdb keeps only in-frame clonotypes and omits some of them. Of millions of clones listed, around 93% are singletons. CDR3 length: 16 residues. The germline V gene has CDR1 LGHNA and CDR2 YSLEER. V was clipped by 0 bases and J by 1 base, with 13 bases between them. The clonotype was recovered from a man younger than 35 in good health. Some clones in this sample may be carry-over from other donors' samples. Source material: naive CD8+ T cells from PBMCs. The rearrangement joins TRBV4-3 to TRBJ2-7; D might be TRBD2 (5 bases). The CDR3 sequence: CASSQDPGPGSYEQYF. CDR3 nucleotide sequence: TGCGCCAGCAGCCAAGATCCAGGACCGGGATCCTACGAGCAGTACTTC.